A selection of T cell receptor beta chains follows, all from one sample in a study of beta chain features in type 1 diabetes. Assay: immunoSEQ multiplex PCR; the TCRdb copy retains only in-frame clones and omits some. The sample has under 300,000 clones, 25% to 35% seen once. Material: central memory CD4+ T cells from blood. Receptors originate from a man younger than 45 in good health. CDR3s include the opening cysteine and the closing phenylalanine or tryptophan. Fields, in order: J gene, D gene, V gene, CDR3 protein. The D gene is left open where the match is weak.

TRBJ1-1 - TRBV5-1 CASSLGGVNTEAFF
TRBJ2-7 - TRBV7-9 CASSFEQYF
TRBJ2-1 - TRBV29-1 CSVVRTRNEQFF
TRBJ2-6 - TRBV30 CAWNRGSGANVLTF
TRBJ2-1 - TRBV29-1 CSACHRTSPQFF
TRBJ2-3 TRBD1 TRBV7-2 CASSLVGQGPDTQYF
TRBJ1-1 - TRBV2 CASSDRGFEAFF
TRBJ2-7 - TRBV19 CASSAFSGSKSYEQYF
TRBJ2-5 - TRBV5-4 CASSGGRTETQYF
TRBJ2-5 TRBD2 TRBV18 CASSPGTSGGIQETQYF
TRBJ1-3 - TRBV7-2 CASSFAQSGNTIYF
TRBJ1-1 - TRBV19 CASSPVQGMNTEAFF
TRBJ2-3 TRBD2 TRBV29-1 CSVAGLAGVIDTQYF
TRBJ2-7 TRBD2 TRBV4-3 CASSPGGSGGEQYF
TRBJ2-7 - TRBV28 CASSLVTRKSSYEQYF
TRBJ2-3 - TRBV5-4 CASSLDGRDTDTQYF
TRBJ2-5 - TRBV30 CAWSPSAGYPIYF
TRBJ2-1 TRBD2 TRBV7-9 CASSLGSGASNEQFF
TRBJ1-6 - TRBV6-5 CASNPNEGPAMPLHF
TRBJ2-3 - TRBV30 CAWSEQAGTQYF
TRBJ1-5 - TRBV9 CASSVSQGGEPQHF
TRBJ2-1 - TRBV10-3 CAISEPPYGGDEQFF
TRBJ1-2 - TRBV29-1 CSGVGSEQASYGYTF
TRBJ2-3 - TRBV14 CASSQGQTTQYF
TRBJ2-7 - TRBV9 CASSVGQGGEQYF
TRBJ2-1 TRBD2 TRBV4-1 CASSQTVLAEPYNEQFF
TRBJ2-3 - TRBV4-3 CASSLAGASTDTQYF
TRBJ2-7 - TRBV5-1 CASRVELSSYEQYF
TRBJ2-5 TRBD1 TRBV2 CASSFDRVSETQYF
TRBJ2-7 - TRBV10-1 CASSPGDPPGQYF
TRBJ2-1 - TRBV25-1 CASSEGRYNEQFF
TRBJ2-1 TRBD2 TRBV2 CASSDLKREGNNEQFF
TRBJ2-5 TRBD2 TRBV9 CASSALAGGSETQYF
TRBJ2-6 - TRBV5-6 CASSLPGANVLTF
TRBJ2-1 - TRBV10-1 CASSEGQGLGNEQFF
TRBJ2-7 - TRBV18 CASSQFDEQYF
TRBJ2-5 TRBD2 TRBV7-2 CASSPGGAGETQYF
TRBJ2-7 - TRBV29-1 CSVGDRSYEQYF
TRBJ2-7 - TRBV19 CASSRYFDSSYEQYF
TRBJ2-7 TRBD2 TRBV6-5 CASSYSSGVYEQYF
TRBJ1-1 - TRBV7-2 CASSPRGTEAFF
TRBJ1-1 - TRBV20-1 CSASRGLEAFF
TRBJ2-1 TRBD2 TRBV6-6 CASRRTSGSDEQFF
TRBJ1-6 TRBD1 TRBV30 CAWSTTGDVNSPLHF
TRBJ2-7 TRBD2 TRBV6-5 CASSYGTSDHEQYF
TRBJ2-7 TRBD2 TRBV15 CATSRDGSSGRGEQYF
TRBJ2-5 TRBD2 TRBV5-4 CASSGPRTSGEEETQYF
TRBJ2-2 TRBD2 TRBV19 CASSIDPWTSGINTGELFF